The sequence of this T cell receptor beta chain was determined in a study of cytomegalovirus exposure and HLA in healthy donors. Across the whole study: Of fewer than 450 genotyped donors, around 84% clustered with self-reported Caucasian donors.

Worth noting for this clone: Its antigen is not known.

The PCR employed 60 Vbeta primers together with 13 Jbeta primers. Clones were read by immunoSEQ multiplex PCR, and TCRdb kept only the in-frame ones, dropping some. The repertoire holds 150,000 to 200,000 clones, over 60% seen once, with around 0.96% in the top ten. CDR3 size: 15 residues. Germline CDR1 and CDR2: SNHLY and FYNNEI. V was pared by 6 bases and J by 0 bases, with 12 bases between. Overall study results and limits: The study dropped some indistinguishable V segments, TRBV6-2 and TRBV6-3 among them. The authors judged a highly shared variant cluster likely a sequencing artifact.

The TCR comes from a woman aged 50 to 60 in good health and CMV-seropositive. The chain uses TRBV2 and TRBJ2-1, with D perhaps matching TRBD2 (5 bases). Sequenced: PBMCs. The CDR3 region is CASRDLALSYNEQFF. In nucleotides, the CDR3 is TGTGCCAGCAGGGATCTAGCCCTCTCCTACAATGAGCAGTTCTTC. Combining the CDR3 with reference TRBV2 and TRBJ2-1 gives the whole variable domain EPEVTQTPSHQVTQMGQEVILRCVPISNHLYFYWYRQILGQKVEFLVSFYNNEISEKSEIFDDQFSVERPDGSNFTLKIRSTKLEDSAMYFCASRDLALSYNEQFFGPGTRLTVL.